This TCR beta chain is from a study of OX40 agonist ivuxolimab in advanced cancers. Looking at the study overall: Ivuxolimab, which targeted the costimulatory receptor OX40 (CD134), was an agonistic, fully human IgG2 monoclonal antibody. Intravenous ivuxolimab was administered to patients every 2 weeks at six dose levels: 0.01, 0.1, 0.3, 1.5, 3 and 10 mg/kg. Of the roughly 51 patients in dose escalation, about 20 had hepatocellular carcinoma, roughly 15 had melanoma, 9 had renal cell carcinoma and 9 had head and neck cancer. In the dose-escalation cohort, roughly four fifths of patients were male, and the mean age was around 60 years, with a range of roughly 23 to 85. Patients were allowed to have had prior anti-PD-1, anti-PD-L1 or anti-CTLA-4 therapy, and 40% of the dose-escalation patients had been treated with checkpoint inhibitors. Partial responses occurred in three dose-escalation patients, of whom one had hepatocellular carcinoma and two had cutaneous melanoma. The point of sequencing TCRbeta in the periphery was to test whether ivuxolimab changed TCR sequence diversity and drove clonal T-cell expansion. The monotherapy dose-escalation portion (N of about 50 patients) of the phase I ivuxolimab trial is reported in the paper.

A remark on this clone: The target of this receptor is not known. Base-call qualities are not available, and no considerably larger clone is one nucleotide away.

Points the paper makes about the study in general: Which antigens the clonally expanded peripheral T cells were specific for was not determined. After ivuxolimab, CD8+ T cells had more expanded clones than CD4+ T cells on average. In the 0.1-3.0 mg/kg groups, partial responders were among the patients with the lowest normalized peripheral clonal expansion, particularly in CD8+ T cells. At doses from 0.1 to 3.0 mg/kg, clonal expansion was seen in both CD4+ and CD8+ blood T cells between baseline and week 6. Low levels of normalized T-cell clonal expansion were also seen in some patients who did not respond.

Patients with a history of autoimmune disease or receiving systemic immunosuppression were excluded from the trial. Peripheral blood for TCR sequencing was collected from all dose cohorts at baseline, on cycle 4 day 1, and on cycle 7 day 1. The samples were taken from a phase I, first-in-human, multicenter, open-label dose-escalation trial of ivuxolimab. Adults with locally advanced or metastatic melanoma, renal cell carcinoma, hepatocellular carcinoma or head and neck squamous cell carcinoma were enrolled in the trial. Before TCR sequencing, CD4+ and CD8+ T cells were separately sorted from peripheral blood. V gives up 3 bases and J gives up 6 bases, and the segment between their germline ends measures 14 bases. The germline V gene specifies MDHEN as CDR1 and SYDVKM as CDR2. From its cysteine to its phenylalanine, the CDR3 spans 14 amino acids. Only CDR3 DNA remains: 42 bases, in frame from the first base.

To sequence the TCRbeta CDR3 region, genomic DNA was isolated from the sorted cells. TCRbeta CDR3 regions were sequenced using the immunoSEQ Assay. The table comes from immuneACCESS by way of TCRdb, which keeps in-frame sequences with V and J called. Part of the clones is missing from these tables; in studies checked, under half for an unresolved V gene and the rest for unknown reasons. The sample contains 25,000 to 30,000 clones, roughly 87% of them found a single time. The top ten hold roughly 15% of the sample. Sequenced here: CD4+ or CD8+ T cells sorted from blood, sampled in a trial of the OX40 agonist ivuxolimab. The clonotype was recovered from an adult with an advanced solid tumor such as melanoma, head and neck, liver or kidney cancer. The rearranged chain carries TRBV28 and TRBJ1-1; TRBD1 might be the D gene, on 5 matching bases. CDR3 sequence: CASSFTVWGAEAFF. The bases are TGTGCCAGCAGTTTTACTGTATGGGGGGCTGAAGCTTTCTTT.